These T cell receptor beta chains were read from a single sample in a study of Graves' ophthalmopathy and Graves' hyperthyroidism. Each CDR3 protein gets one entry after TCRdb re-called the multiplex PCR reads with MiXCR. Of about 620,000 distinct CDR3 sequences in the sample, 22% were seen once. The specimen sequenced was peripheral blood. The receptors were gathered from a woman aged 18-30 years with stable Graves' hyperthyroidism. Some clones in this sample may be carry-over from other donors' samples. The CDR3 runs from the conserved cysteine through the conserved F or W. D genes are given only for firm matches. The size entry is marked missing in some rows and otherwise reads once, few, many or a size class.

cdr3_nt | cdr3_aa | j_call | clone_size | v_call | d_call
TGTGCCAGCAGTTTAAGGAGGAGGGGCCGGGGCTACACCTTC | CASSLRRRGRGYTF | TRBJ1-2 | many | TRBV12-3/TRBV12-4 | .
TGCAGTGCTGGGGACGGAGATAATTCACCCCTCCACTTT | CSAGDGDNSPLHF | TRBJ1-6 | many | TRBV20-1 | .
TGTGCCAGCAGGCCTGGGACAGCTAACTATGGCTACACCTTC | CASRPGTANYGYTF | TRBJ1-2 | few | TRBV28 | TRBD1
TGTGCCAGCAGGCGAACAGGAGCAACTAATGAAAAACTGTTTTTT | CASRRTGATNEKLFF | TRBJ1-4 | . | TRBV2 | .
TGCGCCAGCAGCCCCGCAGGATACTCTGGGGCCAACGTCCTGACTTTC | CASSPAGYSGANVLTF | TRBJ2-6 | . | TRBV4-3 | .
TGTGCCAGCAGCTACTCTCTGGGGGGGTCGAACACCGGGGAGCTGTTTTTT | CASSYSLGGSNTGELFF | TRBJ2-2 | . | TRBV12-3/TRBV12-4 | TRBD2
TGTGCCATCAGTGTTCGAGCGGGAGAGACCGGGGAGCTGTTTTTT | CAISVRAGETGELFF | TRBJ2-2 | many | TRBV10-3 | TRBD2
TGTGCCAGCAGCCAAGTGCCAGGGATAAACACTGAAGCTTTCTTT | CASSQVPGINTEAFF | TRBJ1-1 | few | TRBV3-1 | .
TGTGCCATCAGGGGACGGGGGACGGCAAACGGCTACACCTTC | CAIRGRGTANGYTF | TRBJ1-2 | many | TRBV10-3 | .
TGTGCCTGGAGTGCCGGCAGGAGAAAAGGAGGCTACACCTTC | CAWSAGRRKGGYTF | TRBJ1-2 | . | TRBV30 | .
TGTGCCTGGAGAGGGACGGGAAGTGGCTACACCTTC | CAWRGTGSGYTF | TRBJ1-2 | many | TRBV30 | .
TGTGCCAGCAGTGAAACGGCACCTTTTCTCGTTTTCTTT | CASSETAPFLVFF | TRBJ1-1 | few | TRBV6-1 | .
TGTGCCAGCAGCCGGGACGCTCGCCAGGGAAACACCATATATTTT | CASSRDARQGNTIYF | TRBJ1-3 | many | TRBV5-6 | .
TGTGCCAGCAGCCAAGAAGGGACAGAACAAGAGACCCAGTACTTC | CASSQEGTEQETQYF | TRBJ2-5 | many | TRBV4-2 | TRBD1
TGTGCCAGCAGCTTACACAGGGGGCCCAATCAGCCCCAGCATTTT | CASSLHRGPNQPQHF | TRBJ1-5 | . | TRBV7-2 | TRBD1